This TCR beta chain emerged from a study of T cell clonotyping in hematopoietic cell transplantation (dated by TCRdb to 2020 to 2023). About the study as a whole: A total of 120 to 150 blood samples were collected in the study from roughly 40 consecutive transplant recipients and their related donors. Patients were recruited between late 2015 and 2017 and followed until late 2020 or death. Results the study describes overall, beyond this receptor: A decrease in recipient TCR diversity was observed after transplant, and a progressive increase in pathologically expanded clonotypes was seen from day 30 to day 180. Recipient repertoires showed only a small fraction of overlap with donor repertoires, and over 97% appeared de novo at the given depth. The sample size was limited and the cells went unsorted, which meant the CD4 and CD8 repertoire contributions could not be told apart. Inverse Simpson Index values from donors and from recipients before transplant predicted broader TCR repertoire diversity after transplant.

Taken from the germline V gene (reference sequence), the CDR1 and CDR2 loops are SEHNR and FQNEAQ. V gives up 6 bases and J gives up 10 bases, and the segment between their germline ends measures 13 bases. The CDR3 goes from the cysteine to the phenylalanine over 12 residues. Only CDR3 DNA is held: 36 bases, read in frame from base 1. Blood samples for TCR beta sequencing were provided by related transplant donors. Using Nuclei Lysis Solution, genomic DNA was extracted from unfractionated peripheral blood mononuclear cells that were either fresh or cryopreserved. A remark on this clone: Its antigen is not yet known. No base quality values were provided; no much bigger clone lies one nucleotide off.

TCR beta CDR3 regions were amplified from genomic DNA with the immunoSEQ assay, a bias-controlled multiplex PCR using V- and J-specific primers. A second PCR step added a proprietary barcode and Illumina adapter sequences to the CDR3 amplicons. An Illumina MiSeq instrument was used to sequence the CDR3 libraries. In the source study's methods: immunoSEQ Analyzer 3.0 was used for export and quality control, with R Bioconductor and Immunarch used for downstream analyses. Only productive rearrangements in the normalized downsampled data set went into calculating the repertoire metrics. In the normalized cohort, a clonotype counted as pathologically expanded if the clonotype was larger than 5 templates. The Inverse Simpson Index was used to measure repertoire diversity. To capture all clonotypes, CMV-specificity analyses were performed on the non-normalized data set. As stored in TCRdb, this immuneACCESS dataset retains in-frame rearrangements with V and J assigned. A fraction of the clones does not appear; measured against another copy, unresolved V genes explain less than half of the discrepancy, and the remainder lacks a known reason. That table supplies the V and J calls and clone size; D and trimming were determined from the DNA. The sample table lists 4,500 to 5,000 clones, around 90% of them with a count of one. Over 4.5% of the sample rests with the top ten.

This TCR was sampled from a man in his forties in good health. Some clones in this sample may be carry-over from other donors' samples. Input material: peripheral blood mononuclear cells. The chain links TRBV7-9 with TRBJ2-1, with the D gene not confidently named. At the DNA level, the sequence is TGTGCCAGCAGTCATCCCGTGGAGGAGCAGTTCTTC. Its amino acids are CASSHPVEEQFF.